The text below deals with one TCR beta chain. This sample is part of a study of T cell responses to AZD1222 COVID-19 vaccine. Trimming removed 1 base at V and 0 bases at J, with 10 bases between. There are 16 residues in the CDR3. Germline CDR1 and CDR2: LNHNV and YYDKDF (reference sequence). Clones were read by immunoSEQ multiplex PCR, and TCRdb kept only the in-frame ones, dropping some. The table has approximately 170,000 clones, more than 80% seen once. The sample in question was peripheral blood, obtained on day 0 of AZD1222 vaccination. This clonotype originated in an adult in good health. This chain connects TRBV15 to TRBJ1-3; D gene uncertain. The CDR3 reads CATSRGGVISGNTIYF. The CDR3 DNA is TGTGCCACCAGCAGAGGTGGAGTTATCTCTGGAAACACCATATATTTT.